The clone carrying this T cell receptor (beta chain) was seen a handful of times. Clones were read by immunoSEQ multiplex PCR, and TCRdb kept only the in-frame ones, dropping some. The sample carries roughly 660,000 clones, 70% to 90% recorded once. In germline, CDR1 is LGHNA, CDR2 YSLEER. Deletions cut 0 bases from V and 2 bases from J, with 13 bases between. The CDR3 spans 16 residues. These data are taken from a study of shared T cell receptors in the human thymus. These sequences were also reported in another study, on human thymus T cells. That source adds: Thymic samples were excised during corrective heart operations. Thymic and blood repertoires seemed to favor certain V and J genes.

The clonotype comes from a boy in the first two years of life with a congenital heart defect. The sequenced sample was thymocytes. The V gene is TRBV4-3, the J gene TRBJ1-2; D uncertain. For the CDR3, the DNA is TGCGCCAGCAGCCAAGAAGGGATGACGGGAAACTATGGCTACACCTTC. Its translation is CASSQEGMTGNYGYTF.